The 32 T cell receptor beta chains in this list originate from one sample, sequenced in a study of human T cells and chemical hapten exposure. A single record per CDR3 protein comes from TCRdb applying MiXCR to the RACE reads. The sample records 50,000 to 60,000 distinct CDR3 sequences, roughly an eighth being singletons. Time point in this sample: patch test 3, about 24 weeks after DPC sensitization. Treatment in this sample: therapeutic diphenylcyclopropenone sensitization with weekly scalp DPC. The specimen was whole blood, collected in connection with sensitization to the hapten diphenylcyclopropenone (DPC). The receptor source for this set is a man aged 30-40 years with alopecia areata. Some clones in this sample may be carry-over from other donors' samples.

This rearrangement joins TRBV28 to TRBJ1-3, with D unclear. Germline CDR1 and CDR2: MDHEN and SYDVKM. V was pared by 3 bases and J by 6 bases, with 12 bases between. CDR3 length: 14 residues. CDR3 sequence (DNA): TGTGCCAGCAGTTTGGCTCCCGAATCAAACACCATATATTTT. It specifies CASSLAPESNTIYF. Full variable domain (remainder filled in from reference TRBV28 and TRBJ1-3): DVKVTQSSRYLVKRTGEKVFLECVQDMDHENMFWYRQDPGLGLRLIYFSYDVKMKEKGDIPEGYSVSREKKERFSLILESASTNQTSMYLCASSLAPESNTIYFGEGSWLTVV.

V usage is TRBV5-1 and J usage is TRBJ2-7; D may be TRBD1 or TRBD2 (6 bases each). There are 14 residues in the CDR3. Germline CDR1 SGHRS, CDR2 YFSETQ. V shed 3 bases and J shed 2 bases, with 12 bases lying between them. The CDR3 nucleotides are TGCGCCAGCAGCTCTAAGGGGGGAGCCTACGAGCAGTACTTC. Residues: CASSSKGGAYEQYF.

V gene TRBV5-1 combines with J gene TRBJ2-5; D is uncertain. Germline V gene lookup returns CDR1 SGHRS and CDR2 YFSETQ. V was clipped by 4 bases and J by 5 bases, with 18 bases between them. The CDR3 spans 15 residues. This CDR3 is CASSDPRSAGETQYF. The CDR3 DNA is TGCGCCAGCAGCGACCCCCGCTCTGCCGGTGAGACCCAGTACTTC. The whole variable domain, filled in from reference TRBV5-1 and TRBJ2-5, reads KAGVTQTPRYLIKTRGQQVTLSCSPISGHRSVSWYQQTPGQGLQFLFEYFSETQRNKGNFPGRFSGRQFSNSRSEMNVSTLELGDSALYLCASSDPRSAGETQYFGPGTRLLVL.

Comments on this clonotype: A much larger clone lies one base from this, so it may be a read error. The chain uses TRBV25-1 and TRBJ2-1; D is unclear. Germline-derived CDR1 and CDR2 are MGHDK and SYGVNS. The length of the CDR3 is 15 residues. The chain's CDR3 is CASSELGFTYNERFF. CDR3 nucleotide sequence: TGTGCCAGCAGTGAATTGGGGTTCACCTACAATGAGCGGTTCTTC.

This clonotype was observed at least ten times. V usage is TRBV7-2 and J usage is TRBJ2-1, with no clear D. The CDR3 is made up of 14 amino acids. The germline gives CDR1 SGHTA, CDR2 FQGNSA. V dropped 1 base and J dropped 7 bases, with 11 bases sitting between them. The CDR3 reads CASSLEVTLNEQFF. As DNA, the CDR3 is TGTGCCAGCAGCTTAGAAGTGACCCTAAATGAGCAGTTCTTC.

Ten or more counts support this clonotype. This sequence joins TRBV2 and TRBJ1-1; D uncertain. The CDR3 has 14 residues. V was clipped by 6 bases and J by 0 bases, with 11 bases between them. CDR1 is SNHLY, CDR2 FYNNEI, per germline. DNA for the CDR3: TGTGCCAGCAGGAAGGATATAATGAACACTGAAGCTTTCTTT. Its translation: CASRKDIMNTEAFF.

This clonotype was seen a few times. V and J are TRBV3-1 and TRBJ2-1; D gene uncertain. CDR3 length: 11 amino acids. The V end was cut by 4 bases, the J end by 10 bases, with 8 bases between. Germline lookup yields CDR1 LGHDT and CDR2 YNNKEL (reference sequence). The CDR3, as DNA: TGTGCCAGCAGCCGGTTGCAAGAGCAGTTCTTC. It translates to CASSRLQEQFF.

V gene TRBV11-2 combines with J gene TRBJ1-6; D not resolved. The CDR3 consists of 13 residues. Looked up from germline, CDR1 is SGHAT and CDR2 is FQNNGV. The V gene lost 0 bases and the J gene lost 8 bases, with 5 bases spanning the gap. The CDR3 is CASSLETDSPLHF. The CDR3 DNA is TGTGCCAGCAGCTTAGAGACTGATTCACCCCTCCACTTT.

This clonotype was seen more than once but under ten times. The CDR3 sequence is CASSFFSPGDLDGYTF. The CDR3 nucleotides read TGTGCCAGCAGTTTTTTCTCCCCGGGGGATTTAGATGGCTACACCTTC. The gene calls are TRBV28 and TRBJ1-2; a possible D gene is TRBD1 (5 bases). With 3 bases removed from V and 6 bases from J, the gap between germline ends came to 20 bases. This CDR3 contains 16 residues. CDR1 MDHEN and CDR2 SYDVKM come from the germline V gene.

This clonotype was seen repeatedly, ten times or more. The rearrangement links TRBV3-1 to TRBJ1-3; possible D gene TRBD1, 5 bases. Germline-derived CDR1 and CDR2 are LGHDT and YNNKEL (reference sequence). The CDR3 runs to 16 residues. V shed 4 bases and J shed 2 bases, with 15 bases lying between them. This CDR3 reads CASSLQGSQTGNTIYF. As DNA, the CDR3 is TGTGCCAGCAGCCTTCAGGGCAGCCAAACTGGAAACACCATATATTTT.

In this sample, this clonotype turned up a few times. The chain has TRBV7-9 and TRBJ1-2, with TRBD1 matching over 8 bases. CDR1 and CDR2 from the germline V gene are SEHNR and FQNEAQ (reference sequence). The CDR3 has 14 amino acids. Trimming cost V 5 bases and J 8 bases; bases outside gene matches: 10. The CDR3: CASSLTTDREGYTF. In DNA, the CDR3 is TGTGCCAGCAGCCTAACAACGGACAGGGAAGGCTACACCTTC.

The V call is TRBV10-3, the J call TRBJ1-2, with 9 bases fitting TRBD1. Trimming at V came to 11 bases and at J to 3 bases, leaving 7 bases not matched to a gene. Germline V gene data show CDR1 as ENHRY and CDR2 as SYGVKD. This CDR3 region has 13 residues. CDR3 DNA: TGTGCCGCTACAGGGGGCGCGGACTATGGCTACACCTTC. Translation gives CAATGGADYGYTF.

This clonotype was seen repeatedly, ten times or more. The rearrangement uses TRBV29-1 and TRBJ2-1; D unclear. Germline CDR1 SQVTM, CDR2 ANQGSEA. V gave up 0 bases and J gave up 4 bases, with 31 bases separating them. The CDR3 runs 21 residues. CDR3 amino acids: CSVEDLLTQEIYMTPYNEQFF. In DNA form, the CDR3 reads TGCAGCGTTGAAGATCTTCTAACGCAGGAGATTTACATGACACCTTACAATGAGCAGTTCTTC.

This clonotype was found a few times. The rearrangement links TRBV28 to TRBJ1-1; D is unresolved. Germline V gives CDR1 MDHEN, CDR2 SYDVKM. The CDR3 loop spans 13 amino acids. V was clipped by 5 bases and J by 2 bases, with 9 bases between them. Written as DNA, the CDR3 is TGTGCCAGCAGTCCGGATCCTAACACTGAAGCTTTCTTT. This translates into CASSPDPNTEAFF.

This clonotype showed up many times. For the CDR3, the DNA is TGTGCCAGCAGCTTGAAGGGGACGGAGACCCAGTACTTC. Protein sequence: CASSLKGTETQYF. This chain links TRBV5-4 with TRBJ2-5; D may correspond to TRBD1 or TRBD2 (5 bases each). V shed 1 base and J shed 5 bases, with 9 bases lying between them. CDR1 is SGHNT, CDR2 YYREEE, per germline (reference sequence). The CDR3 extends over 13 amino acids.

In this sample, this clonotype turned up many times. The chain combines TRBV20-1 with TRBJ1-2, with D uncertain. V dropped 5 bases and J dropped 6 bases, with 7 bases sitting between them. CDR1 is DFQATT and CDR2 is SNEGSKA in the germline V gene (reference sequence). CDR3 length: 10 amino acids. The CDR3: CSAGVDGYTF. CDR3 nucleotide sequence: TGCAGTGCTGGGGTAGATGGCTACACCTTC.

This clonotype occurred a few times. The chain combines TRBV7-3 with TRBJ2-7; 13 nucleotides match TRBD2. V was clipped by 1 base and J by 5 bases; unmatched bases: 2. Looked up from germline, CDR1 is SGHTA and CDR2 is FQGTGA. The CDR3 is made up of 15 amino acids. In DNA form, the CDR3 reads TGTGCCAGCAGCTTAATGGGACTAGCGGGGCACGAGCAGTACTTC. As protein: CASSLMGLAGHEQYF. The full variable domain, in which reference TRBV7-3 and TRBJ2-7 provide the parts outside the CDR3, is GAGVSQTPSNKVTEKGKYVELRCDPISGHTALYWYRQSLGQGPEFLIYFQGTGAADDSGLPNDRFFAVRPEGSVSTLKIQRTERGDSAVYLCASSLMGLAGHEQYFGPGTRLTVT.

This clonotype was counted a few times. V is TRBV6-6 and J is TRBJ2-3, with 9 bases identical to TRBD2. The trim removed 5 bases at V and 5 bases at J, leaving 8 bases unmatched. This CDR3 spans 15 amino acids. Germline values: CDR1 MNHNY, CDR2 SVGAGI (reference sequence). The chain's CDR3 is CASSVAGVERDTQYF. Written as DNA, the CDR3 is TGTGCCAGCAGTGTAGCGGGGGTCGAGCGAGATACGCAGTATTTT.

This clonotype has at least ten counts. The rearrangement links TRBV28 to TRBJ2-3; the match to TRBD2 covers 12 bases. The germline V gene has CDR1 MDHEN and CDR2 SYDVKM. The J segment lost 1 base and the V segment lost 1 base, leaving 3 bases of the junction unmatched. The CDR3 extends over 17 amino acids. The CDR3 sequence is CASSLSRLAGGTDTQYF. The DNA of the CDR3 is TGTGCCAGCAGTTTATCTCGACTAGCGGGGGGCACAGATACGCAGTATTTT.

The V call is TRBV5-4, the J call TRBJ1-6; maybe TRBD1 (5 bases). Per germline, CDR1 SGHNT and CDR2 YYREEE (reference sequence). The CDR3 runs 14 residues. V lost 2 bases, J lost 9 bases, and 12 bases lay in between. The CDR3 DNA reads as TGTGCCAGCAGCTTTTCAGGGACCGTTTCACCCCTCCACTTT. This gives the protein CASSFSGTVSPLHF.

This clonotype was counted ten times or more. The chain uses TRBV12-3 or TRBV12-4 and TRBJ2-2, with 7 nucleotides matching TRBD1. This CDR3 region has 14 residues. The V gene end was trimmed by 5 bases and the J gene end by 3 bases; junction bases not matched to a gene: 3. CDR3 protein: CASSRDSHTGELFF. CDR3 nucleotides: TGTGCCAGCAGTAGGGACAGCCACACCGGGGAGCTGTTTTTT.

This chain links TRBV5-1 with TRBJ2-7, with D possibly matching TRBD1 (5 bases). This CDR3 region has 14 residues. The V and J ends lost 0 bases and 2 bases respectively, with 9 bases between them. Looked up from germline, CDR1 is SGHRS and CDR2 is YFSETQ. The CDR3 coding sequence is TGCGCCAGCAGCTTGGTGGCAGGGACCTACGAGCAGTACTTC. It translates to CASSLVAGTYEQYF.

This clonotype was counted ten times or more. The V gene is TRBV3-1, the J gene TRBJ1-5; 10 bases line up with TRBD1. Germline CDR1 is LGHDT and CDR2 is YNNKEL (reference sequence). V lost 2 bases, J lost 5 bases, and 3 bases stayed unmatched. This CDR3 region has 15 residues. As DNA, the CDR3 is TGTGCCAGCAGCCAAACCGGGACAGGGGATCAGCCCCAGCATTTT. Encoded protein: CASSQTGTGDQPQHF. The entire variable domain, with the rest obtained from reference TRBV3-1 and TRBJ1-5, is as follows: DTAVSQTPKYLVTQMGNDKSIKCEQNLGHDTMYWYKQDSKKFLKIMFSYNNKELIINETVPNRFSPKSPDKAHLNLHINSLELGDSAVYFCASSQTGTGDQPQHFGDGTRLSIL.

This clonotype was counted ten times or more. The chain recombines TRBV2 with TRBJ1-3; unclear D gene. Trimming left V 3 bases short and J 0 bases short, with 9 bases between. Germline loops: CDR1 SNHLY, CDR2 FYNNEI. This CDR3 has 15 amino acids. The CDR3 DNA reads as TGTGCCAGCAGTGATCAGTTACTCTCTGGAAACACCATATATTTT. Translated: CASSDQLLSGNTIYF.

This clonotype appeared many times. This sequence joins TRBV20-1 and TRBJ2-7, with D perhaps being TRBD1 or TRBD2 (5 bases each). V shed 6 bases and J shed 5 bases, with 20 bases lying between them. Germline assignment: CDR1 DFQATT and CDR2 SNEGSKA (reference sequence). This CDR3 comprises 14 residues. The CDR3 loop reads CSAGWGTLDNEQYF. The CDR3 nucleotides are TGCAGTGCGGGGTGGGGGACCCTGGACAACGAGCAGTACTTC.

This clonotype was observed a few times. The V gene is TRBV7-3, the J gene TRBJ2-1; D is ambiguous. Trimming removed 5 bases at V and 2 bases at J, with 13 bases between. The CDR3 contains 15 residues. CDR1 and CDR2 from the germline V gene are SGHTA and FQGTGA. The CDR3 DNA sequence: TGTGCCAGCAGCCTCCGACAAAGAACCTACAATGAGCAGTTCTTC. Its translation: CASSLRQRTYNEQFF.

As for this clonotype: A read error may explain this, as a much larger clone is one base away. The chain joins TRBV13 to TRBJ1-1; no reliable D call. Germline V gives CDR1 PRHDT, CDR2 FYEKMQ (reference sequence). The CDR3 has 13 amino acids. For the CDR3, the DNA is TGTGCCAGCAGATTAGCAGGCGACACTGAAGCTTTCTTT. This encodes CASRLAGDTEAFF.

Many counts were recorded for this clonotype. The chain recombines TRBV7-9 with TRBJ1-5, with a possible D match to TRBD1 (6 bases). The germline CDR1 and CDR2 sequences are SEHNR and FQNEAQ (reference sequence). Trimming took 1 base from V and 5 from J, leaving 12 bases between them. This CDR3 has 15 amino acids. CDR3 in DNA: TGTGCCAGCAGCTTAGACCGCCCAGGGGATCAGCCCCAGCATTTT. Translated: CASSLDRPGDQPQHF.

This clonotype came up many times. The V call is TRBV5-1, the J call TRBJ2-1; weak D call: TRBD2 (5 bases). The germline gives CDR1 SGHRS, CDR2 YFSETQ. The length of the CDR3 is 16 residues. V was trimmed by 5 bases and J by 0 bases, leaving 15 bases between them. The CDR3 coding sequence is TGCGCCAGCAGTCGGGATCCTTCGAGCTCCTACAATGAGCAGTTCTTC. Protein sequence: CASSRDPSSSYNEQFF. The full variable domain, completed using reference TRBV5-1 and TRBJ2-1, is KAGVTQTPRYLIKTRGQQVTLSCSPISGHRSVSWYQQTPGQGLQFLFEYFSETQRNKGNFPGRFSGRQFSNSRSEMNVSTLELGDSALYLCASSRDPSSSYNEQFFGPGTRLTVL.

The chain recombines TRBV18 with TRBJ1-1; D remains unclear. Germline CDR1 and CDR2: KGHSH and LQKENI. The CDR3 is 14 residues long. V lost 0 bases and J lost 1, with 6 bases in between. This CDR3 reads CASSPPGKNTEAFF. The CDR3 DNA sequence: TGTGCCAGCTCACCACCGGGGAAGAACACTGAAGCTTTCTTT.

The chain carries TRBV12-3 or TRBV12-4 and TRBJ2-5, with D uncertain. This CDR3 contains 12 residues. V was clipped by 5 bases and J by 1 base, with 5 bases between them. The CDR3 DNA follows: TGTGCCAGCAGTGAGATCCAAGAGACCCAGTACTTC. Translation: CASSEIQETQYF.

Notes on this clonotype: A clone one base away is much larger, so this may be a read error. The conserved phenylalanine or tryptophan normally closing the CDR3 is absent here, so this likely arose from a read error. The chain is built from TRBV11-2 and TRBJ1-2; D call uncertain. This CDR3 is 14 amino acids long. Germline V gene sequence: CDR1 SGHAT, CDR2 FQNNGV. Trimming removed 5 bases at V and 2 bases at J, with 12 bases between. The CDR3 is CASSPTYGNYGYTY. The CDR3 DNA reads TGTGCCAGCAGCCCGACCTATGGAAACTATGGCTACACCTAC.